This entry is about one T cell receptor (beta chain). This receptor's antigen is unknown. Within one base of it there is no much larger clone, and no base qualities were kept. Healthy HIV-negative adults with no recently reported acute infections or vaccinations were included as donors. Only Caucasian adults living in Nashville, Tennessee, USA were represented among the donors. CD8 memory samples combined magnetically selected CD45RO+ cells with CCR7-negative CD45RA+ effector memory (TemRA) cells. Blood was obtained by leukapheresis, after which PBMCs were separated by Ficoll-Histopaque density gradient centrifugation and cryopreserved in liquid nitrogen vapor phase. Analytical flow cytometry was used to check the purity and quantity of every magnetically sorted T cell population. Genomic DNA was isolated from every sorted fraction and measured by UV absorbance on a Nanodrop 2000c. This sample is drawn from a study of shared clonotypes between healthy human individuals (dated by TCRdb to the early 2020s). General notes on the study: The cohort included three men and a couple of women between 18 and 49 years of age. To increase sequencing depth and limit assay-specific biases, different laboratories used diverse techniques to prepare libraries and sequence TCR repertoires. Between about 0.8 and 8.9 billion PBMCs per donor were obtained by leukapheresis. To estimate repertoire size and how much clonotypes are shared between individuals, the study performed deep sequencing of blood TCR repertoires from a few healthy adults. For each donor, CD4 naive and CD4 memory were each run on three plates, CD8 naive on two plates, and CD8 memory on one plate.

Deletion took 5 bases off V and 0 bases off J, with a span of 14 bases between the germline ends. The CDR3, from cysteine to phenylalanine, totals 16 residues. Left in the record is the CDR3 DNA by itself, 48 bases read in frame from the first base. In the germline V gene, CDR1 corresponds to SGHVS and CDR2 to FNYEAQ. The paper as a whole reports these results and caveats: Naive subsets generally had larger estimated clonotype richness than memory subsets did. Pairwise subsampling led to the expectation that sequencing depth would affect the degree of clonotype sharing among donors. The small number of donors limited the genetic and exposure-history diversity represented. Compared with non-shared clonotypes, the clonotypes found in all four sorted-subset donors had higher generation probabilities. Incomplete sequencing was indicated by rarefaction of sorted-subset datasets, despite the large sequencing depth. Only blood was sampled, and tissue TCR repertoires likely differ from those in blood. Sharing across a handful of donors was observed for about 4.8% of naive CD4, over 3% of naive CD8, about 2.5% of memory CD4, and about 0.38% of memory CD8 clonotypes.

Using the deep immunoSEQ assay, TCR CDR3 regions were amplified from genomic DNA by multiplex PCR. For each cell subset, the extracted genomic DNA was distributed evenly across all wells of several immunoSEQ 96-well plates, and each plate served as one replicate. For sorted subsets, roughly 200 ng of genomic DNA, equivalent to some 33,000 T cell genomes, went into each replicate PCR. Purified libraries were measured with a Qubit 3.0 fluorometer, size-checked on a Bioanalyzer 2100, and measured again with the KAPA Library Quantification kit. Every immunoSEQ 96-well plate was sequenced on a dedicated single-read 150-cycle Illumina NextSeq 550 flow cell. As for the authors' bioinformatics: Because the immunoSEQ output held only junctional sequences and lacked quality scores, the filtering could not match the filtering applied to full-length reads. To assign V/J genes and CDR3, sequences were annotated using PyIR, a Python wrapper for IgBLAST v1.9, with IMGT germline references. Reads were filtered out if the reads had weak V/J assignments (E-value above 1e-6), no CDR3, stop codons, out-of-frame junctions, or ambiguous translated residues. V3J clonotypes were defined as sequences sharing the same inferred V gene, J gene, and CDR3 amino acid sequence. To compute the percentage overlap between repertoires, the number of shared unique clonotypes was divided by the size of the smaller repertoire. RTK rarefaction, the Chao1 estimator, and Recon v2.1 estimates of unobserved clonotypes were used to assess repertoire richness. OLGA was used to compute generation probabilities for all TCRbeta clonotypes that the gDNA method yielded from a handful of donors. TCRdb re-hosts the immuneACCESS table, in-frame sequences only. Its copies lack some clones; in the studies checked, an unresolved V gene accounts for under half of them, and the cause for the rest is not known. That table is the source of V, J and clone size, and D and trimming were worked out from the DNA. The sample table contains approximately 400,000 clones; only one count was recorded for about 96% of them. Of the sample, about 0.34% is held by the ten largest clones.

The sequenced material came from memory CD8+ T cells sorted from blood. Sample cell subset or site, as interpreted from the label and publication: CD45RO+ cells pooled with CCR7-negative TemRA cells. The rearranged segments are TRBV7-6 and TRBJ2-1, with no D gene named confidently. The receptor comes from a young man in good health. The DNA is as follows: TGTGCCAGCAGCGTTGGACCTACGAGCTCCTACAATGAGCAGTTCTTC. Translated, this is CASSVGPTSSYNEQFF.